Described below is a single TCR beta chain sequence and its context. Germline assignment: CDR1 SGHDT and CDR2 YYEEEE. The CDR3 runs to 13 residues. The J segment lost 10 bases and the V segment lost 4 bases, leaving 8 bases of the junction unmatched. The data were taken from a study of control samples from healthy donors and cancer patients. Clones were sequenced by immunoSEQ multiplex PCR, and TCRdb holds only the in-frame ones, with some missing. The sample contains approximately 90,000 clones, more than 75% of which appear only once. This chain connects TRBV5-6 to TRBJ1-1; 9 bases align to TRBD1. Sample: blood. The sequence came from a man aged 30 to 45 in good health. CDR3 sequence reads: CASSDGDREPAFF. As DNA, the CDR3 is TGTGCCAGCAGCGACGGGGACAGGGAGCCAGCTTTCTTT. Full variable domain (missing parts from reference TRBV5-6 and TRBJ1-1): DAGVTQSPTHLIKTRGQQVTLRCSPKSGHDTVSWYQQALGQGPQFIFQYYEEEERQRGNFPDRFSGHQFPNYSSELNVNALLLGDSALYLCASSDGDREPAFFGQGTRLTVV.